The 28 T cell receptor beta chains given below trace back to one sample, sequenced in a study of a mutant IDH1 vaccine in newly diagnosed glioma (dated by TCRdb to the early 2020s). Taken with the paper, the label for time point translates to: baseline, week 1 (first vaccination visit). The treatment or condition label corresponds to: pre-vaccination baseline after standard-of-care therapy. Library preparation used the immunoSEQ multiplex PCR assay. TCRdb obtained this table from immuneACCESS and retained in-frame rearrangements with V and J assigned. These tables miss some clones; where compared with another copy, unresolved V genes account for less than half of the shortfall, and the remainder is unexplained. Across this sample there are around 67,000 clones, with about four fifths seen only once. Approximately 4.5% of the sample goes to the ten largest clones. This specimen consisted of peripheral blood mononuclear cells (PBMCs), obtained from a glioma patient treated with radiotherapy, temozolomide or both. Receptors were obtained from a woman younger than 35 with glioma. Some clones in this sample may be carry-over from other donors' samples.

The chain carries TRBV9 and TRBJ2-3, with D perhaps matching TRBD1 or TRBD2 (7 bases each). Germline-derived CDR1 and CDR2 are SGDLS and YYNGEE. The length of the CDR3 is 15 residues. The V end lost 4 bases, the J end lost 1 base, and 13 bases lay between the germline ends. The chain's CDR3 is CASSPQGGRTDTQYF. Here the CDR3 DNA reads TGTGCCAGCAGCCCTCAGGGGGGGCGCACAGATACGCAGTATTTT.

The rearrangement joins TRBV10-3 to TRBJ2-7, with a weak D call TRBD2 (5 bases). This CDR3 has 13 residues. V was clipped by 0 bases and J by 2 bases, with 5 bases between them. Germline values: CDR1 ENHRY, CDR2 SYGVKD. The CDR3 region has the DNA TGTGCCATCAGTGAGTCCGGGGCCTACGAGCAGTACTTC. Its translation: CAISESGAYEQYF.

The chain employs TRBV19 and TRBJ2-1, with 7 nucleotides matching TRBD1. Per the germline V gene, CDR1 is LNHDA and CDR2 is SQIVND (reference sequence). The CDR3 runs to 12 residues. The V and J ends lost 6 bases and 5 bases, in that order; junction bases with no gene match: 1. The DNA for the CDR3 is TGTGCCAGTAGACAGGGGCACAATGAGCAGTTCTTC. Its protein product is CASRQGHNEQFF.

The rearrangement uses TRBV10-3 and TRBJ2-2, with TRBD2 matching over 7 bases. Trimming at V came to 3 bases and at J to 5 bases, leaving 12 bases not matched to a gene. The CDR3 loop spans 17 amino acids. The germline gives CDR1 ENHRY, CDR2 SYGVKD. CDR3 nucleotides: TGTGCCATCAGTGATTTACTAGCGTTACCTGCTACCGGGGAGCTGTTTTTT. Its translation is CAISDLLALPATGELFF.

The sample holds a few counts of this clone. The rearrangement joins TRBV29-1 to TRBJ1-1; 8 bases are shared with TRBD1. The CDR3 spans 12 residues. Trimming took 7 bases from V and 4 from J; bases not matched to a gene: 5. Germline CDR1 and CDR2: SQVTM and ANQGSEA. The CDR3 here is CSARQGSTEAFF. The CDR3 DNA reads TGCAGCGCCCGACAGGGGAGCACTGAAGCTTTCTTT.

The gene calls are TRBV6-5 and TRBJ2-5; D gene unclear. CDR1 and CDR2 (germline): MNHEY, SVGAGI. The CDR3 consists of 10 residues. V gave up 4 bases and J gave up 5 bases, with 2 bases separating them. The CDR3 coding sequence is TGTGCCAGCAGTTCCGAGACCCAGTACTTC. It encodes CASSSETQYF.

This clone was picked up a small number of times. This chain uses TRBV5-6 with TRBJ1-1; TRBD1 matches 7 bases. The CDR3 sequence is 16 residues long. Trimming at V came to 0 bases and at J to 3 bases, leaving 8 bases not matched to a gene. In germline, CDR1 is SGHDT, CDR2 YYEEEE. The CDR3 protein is CASSLARGAGDTEAFF. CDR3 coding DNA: TGTGCCAGCAGCTTGGCCAGGGGGGCGGGAGACACTGAAGCTTTCTTT.

The DNA of the CDR3 is TGTGCCAGCAGCGACCCCCTAGTCAATGAGCAGTTCTTC. Protein: CASSDPLVNEQFF. The chain is built from TRBV9 and TRBJ2-1; no definite D call. The germline gives CDR1 SGDLS, CDR2 YYNGEE. The CDR3 totals 13 residues. V was trimmed by 3 bases and J by 6 bases, leaving 10 bases between them.

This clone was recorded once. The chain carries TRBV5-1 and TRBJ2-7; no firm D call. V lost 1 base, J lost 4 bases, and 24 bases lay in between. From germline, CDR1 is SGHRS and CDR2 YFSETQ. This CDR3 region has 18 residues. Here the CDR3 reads CASSLSSPSQSVHYEQYF. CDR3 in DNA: TGCGCCAGCAGCTTGAGTAGTCCCTCGCAGAGTGTACATTACGAGCAGTACTTC.

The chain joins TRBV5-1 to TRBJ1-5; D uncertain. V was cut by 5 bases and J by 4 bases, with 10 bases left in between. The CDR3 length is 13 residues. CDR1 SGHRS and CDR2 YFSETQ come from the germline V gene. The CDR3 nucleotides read TGCGCCAGCAGTCGGACGGGTAATCAGCCCCAGCATTTT. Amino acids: CASSRTGNQPQHF.

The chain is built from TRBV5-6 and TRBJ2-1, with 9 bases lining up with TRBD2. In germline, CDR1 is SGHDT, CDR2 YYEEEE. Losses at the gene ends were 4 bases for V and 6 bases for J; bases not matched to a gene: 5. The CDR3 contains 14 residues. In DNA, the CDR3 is TGTGCCAGCAGCCCGGGGACTAGCTTCAATGAGCAGTTCTTC. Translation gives CASSPGTSFNEQFF.

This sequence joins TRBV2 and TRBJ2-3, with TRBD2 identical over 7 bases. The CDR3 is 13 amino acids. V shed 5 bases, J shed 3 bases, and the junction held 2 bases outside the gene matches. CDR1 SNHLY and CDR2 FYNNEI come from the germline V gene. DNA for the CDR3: TGTGCCAGCAGTCCTAGCGGTACAGATACGCAGTATTTT. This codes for CASSPSGTDTQYF.

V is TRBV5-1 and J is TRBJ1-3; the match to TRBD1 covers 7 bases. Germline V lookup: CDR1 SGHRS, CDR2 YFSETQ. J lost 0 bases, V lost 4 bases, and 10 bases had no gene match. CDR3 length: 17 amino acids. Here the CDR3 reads CASSPGDSTLSGNTIYF. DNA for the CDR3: TGCGCCAGCAGCCCCGGGGACAGCACTCTCTCTGGAAACACCATATATTTT.

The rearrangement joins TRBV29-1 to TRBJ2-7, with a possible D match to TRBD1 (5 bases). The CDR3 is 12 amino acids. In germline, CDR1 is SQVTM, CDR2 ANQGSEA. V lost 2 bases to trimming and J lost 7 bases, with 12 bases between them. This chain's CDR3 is CSVEYRIGEQYF. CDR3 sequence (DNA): TGCAGCGTTGAATACAGGATCGGGGAGCAGTACTTC.

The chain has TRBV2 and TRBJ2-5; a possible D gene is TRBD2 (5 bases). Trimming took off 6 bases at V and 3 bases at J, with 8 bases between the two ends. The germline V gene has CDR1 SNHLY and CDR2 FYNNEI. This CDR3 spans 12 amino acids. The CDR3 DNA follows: TGTGCCAGCAGGCGGGTGGAAGAGACCCAGTACTTC. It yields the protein CASRRVEETQYF.

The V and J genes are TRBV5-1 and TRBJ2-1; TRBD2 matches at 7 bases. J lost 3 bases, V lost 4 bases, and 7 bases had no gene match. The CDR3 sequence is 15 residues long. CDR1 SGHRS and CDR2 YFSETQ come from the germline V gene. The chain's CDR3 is CASSPHSGNYNEQFF. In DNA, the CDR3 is TGCGCCAGCAGCCCGCACAGCGGGAACTACAATGAGCAGTTCTTC.

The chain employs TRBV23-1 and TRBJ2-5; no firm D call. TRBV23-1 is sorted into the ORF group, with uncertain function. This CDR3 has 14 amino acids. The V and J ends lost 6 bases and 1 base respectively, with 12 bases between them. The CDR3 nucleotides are TGCGCCAGCAGCCCCCAAGGGATCCAAGAGACCCAGTACTTC. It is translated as CASSPQGIQETQYF.

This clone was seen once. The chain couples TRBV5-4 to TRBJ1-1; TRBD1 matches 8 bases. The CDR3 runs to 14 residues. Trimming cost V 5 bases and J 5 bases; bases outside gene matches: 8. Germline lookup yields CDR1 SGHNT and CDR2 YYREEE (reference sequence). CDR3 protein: CASSPLQGATEAFF. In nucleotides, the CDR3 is TGTGCCAGCAGTCCGCTTCAGGGGGCGACTGAAGCTTTCTTT. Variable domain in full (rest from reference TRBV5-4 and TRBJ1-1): ETGVTQSPTHLIKTRGQQVTLRCSSQSGHNTVSWYQQALGQGPQFIFQYYREEENGRGNFPPRFSGLQFPNYSSELNVNALELDDSALYLCASSPLQGATEAFFGQGTRLTVV.

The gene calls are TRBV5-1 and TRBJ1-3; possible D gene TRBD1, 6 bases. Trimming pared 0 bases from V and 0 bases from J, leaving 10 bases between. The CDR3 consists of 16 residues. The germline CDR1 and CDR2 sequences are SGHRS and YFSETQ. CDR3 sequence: CASSLEQGGSGNTIYF. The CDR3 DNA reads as TGCGCCAGCAGCTTGGAACAGGGAGGCTCTGGAAACACCATATATTTT.

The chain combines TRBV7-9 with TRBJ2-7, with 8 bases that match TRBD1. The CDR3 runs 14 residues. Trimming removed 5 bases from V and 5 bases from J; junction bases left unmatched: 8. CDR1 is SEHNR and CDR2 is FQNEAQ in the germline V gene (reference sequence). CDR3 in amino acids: CASSPTTGDNEQYF. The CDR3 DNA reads TGTGCCAGCAGCCCAACGACAGGGGACAACGAGCAGTACTTC. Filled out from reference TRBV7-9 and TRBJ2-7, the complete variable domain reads DTGVSQNPRHKITKRGQNVTFRCDPISEHNRLYWYRQTLGQGPEFLTYFQNEAQLEKSRLLSDRFSAERPKGSFSTLEIQRTEQGDSAMYLCASSPTTGDNEQYFGPGTRLTVT.

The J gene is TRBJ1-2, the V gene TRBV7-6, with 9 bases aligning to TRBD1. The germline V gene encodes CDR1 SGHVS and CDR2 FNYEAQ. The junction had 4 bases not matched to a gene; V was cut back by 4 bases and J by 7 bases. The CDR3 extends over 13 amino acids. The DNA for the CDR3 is TGTGCCAGCAGCTCACAGGGGGCTGCTGGCTACACCTTC. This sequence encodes CASSSQGAAGYTF.

The CDR3 DNA reads as TGTGCCAGCAGTTGGAGCATAGGGGCCTACGAGCAGTACTTC. Translating gives CASSWSIGAYEQYF. The chain links TRBV27 to TRBJ2-7, with D perhaps matching TRBD1 (5 bases). The CDR3 spans 14 residues. Trimming cost V 4 bases and J 2 bases, with 12 bases left between them. The germline gives CDR1 MNHEY, CDR2 SMNVEV (reference sequence).

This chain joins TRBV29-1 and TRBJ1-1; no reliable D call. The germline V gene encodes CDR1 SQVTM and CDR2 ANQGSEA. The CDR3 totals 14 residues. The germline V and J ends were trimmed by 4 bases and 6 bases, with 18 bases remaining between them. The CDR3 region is CSVGGGRGGAEAFF. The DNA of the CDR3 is TGCAGCGTTGGGGGAGGACGGGGTGGGGCTGAAGCTTTCTTT.

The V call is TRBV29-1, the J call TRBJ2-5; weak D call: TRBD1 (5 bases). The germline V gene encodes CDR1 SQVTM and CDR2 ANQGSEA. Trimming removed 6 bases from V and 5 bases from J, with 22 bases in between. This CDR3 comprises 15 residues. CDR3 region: CSVRDSIAWLETQYF. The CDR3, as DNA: TGCAGCGTAAGAGACAGCATCGCGTGGCTGGAGACCCAGTACTTC.

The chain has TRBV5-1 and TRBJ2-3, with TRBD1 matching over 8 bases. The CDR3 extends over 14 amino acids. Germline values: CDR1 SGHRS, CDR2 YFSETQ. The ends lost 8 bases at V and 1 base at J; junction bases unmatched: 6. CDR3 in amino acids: CASRETGGTDTQYF. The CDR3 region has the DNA TGCGCCAGTCGGGAGACAGGGGGCACAGATACGCAGTATTTT. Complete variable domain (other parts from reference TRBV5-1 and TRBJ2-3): KAGVTQTPRYLIKTRGQQVTLSCSPISGHRSVSWYQQTPGQGLQFLFEYFSETQRNKGNFPGRFSGRQFSNSRSEMNVSTLELGDSALYLCASRETGGTDTQYFGPGTRLTVL.

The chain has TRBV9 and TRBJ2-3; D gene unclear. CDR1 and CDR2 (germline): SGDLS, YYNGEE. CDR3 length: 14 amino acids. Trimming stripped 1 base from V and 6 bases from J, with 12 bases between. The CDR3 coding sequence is TGTGCCAGCAGCGTACGGCCAGGCGCGGATACGCAGTATTTT. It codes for CASSVRPGADTQYF.

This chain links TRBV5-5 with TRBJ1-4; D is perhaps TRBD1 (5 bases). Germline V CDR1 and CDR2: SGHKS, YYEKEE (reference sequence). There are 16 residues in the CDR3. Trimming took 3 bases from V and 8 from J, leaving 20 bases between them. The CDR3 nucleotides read TGTGCCAGCAGCTCATATGGGACTCCCTTGGGAGAAAAACTGTTTTTT. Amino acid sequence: CASSSYGTPLGEKLFF.

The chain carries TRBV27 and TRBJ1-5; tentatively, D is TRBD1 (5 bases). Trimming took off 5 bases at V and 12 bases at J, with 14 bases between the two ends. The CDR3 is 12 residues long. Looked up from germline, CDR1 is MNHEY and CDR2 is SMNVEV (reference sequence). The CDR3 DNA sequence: TGTGCCAGCAGTCCGGGGGGGAGGAACCAGCATTTT. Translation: CASSPGGRNQHF.